A selection of T cell receptor beta chains follows, all from one sample in a study of T-cell reconstitution after alpha-beta-depleted transplantation in children. One entry per CDR3 protein, called by TCRdb with MiXCR from the PCR reads. The sample has roughly 300,000 distinct CDR3 sequences; about a tenth are singletons. The material sequenced was PBMCs from the stem cell graft donor, taken from the stem cell graft. The receptor source for this set is a human donor who donated a stem cell graft to a child with acute lymphoblastic leukemia. CDR3s include the opening cysteine and the closing phenylalanine or tryptophan. D genes are given only for firm matches. Expanded clones get a size class; other rows say once, few or many, or leave the size out.

V gene,J gene,D gene,clone size,CDR3 protein,CDR3 DNA
TRBV27,TRBJ2-1,TRBD2,few,CASSSVGLAGGPGYNEQFF,TGTGCCAGCAGTTCCGTCGGCTTAGCGGGAGGGCCGGGTTACAATGAGCAGTTCTTC
TRBV20-1,TRBJ2-1,.,.,CSAREPGRPYNEQFF,TGCAGTGCTAGAGAACCCGGACGCCCCTACAATGAGCAGTTCTTC
TRBV29-1,TRBJ1-5,.,.,CSPQAGTENSNQPQHF,TGCAGCCCCCAGGCCGGGACGGAGAATAGCAATCAGCCCCAGCATTTT
TRBV6-2/TRBV6-3,TRBJ2-1,.,.,CASSPYLNNEQFF,TGTGCCAGCAGTCCCTACCTTAACAATGAGCAGTTCTTC
TRBV12-3/TRBV12-4,TRBJ2-1,TRBD1,.,CASSFSWGQGAYNEQFF,TGTGCCAGCAGTTTCTCTTGGGGGCAGGGGGCCTACAATGAGCAGTTCTTC
TRBV12-3/TRBV12-4,TRBJ1-5,.,few,CASSMGGGLGQPQHF,TGTGCCAGCAGTATGGGCGGGGGACTAGGGCAGCCCCAGCATTTT
TRBV20-1,TRBJ2-3,TRBD1,few,CSARGPRGQGTDTQYF,TGCAGTGCTAGAGGCCCCAGGGGGCAGGGGACAGATACGCAGTATTTT
TRBV5-1,TRBJ2-1,TRBD2,few,CASSLRLLAEYNEQFF,TGCGCCAGCAGCCTCAGACTTCTAGCGGAGTACAATGAGCAGTTCTTC
TRBV9,TRBJ2-5,.,few,CASSASQETQYF,TGTGCCAGCAGCGCATCCCAAGAGACCCAGTACTTC
TRBV20-1,TRBJ1-1,.,.,CSADTGTNTEAFF,TGCAGTGCAGATACAGGGACCAACACTGAAGCTTTCTTT
TRBV3-1,TRBJ2-2,.,.,CASSQVGHLNTGELFF,TGTGCCAGCAGCCAAGTCGGCCACCTGAACACCGGGGAGCTGTTTTTT
TRBV7-9,TRBJ2-7,.,few,CASSSQGMGEQYF,TGTGCCAGCAGCTCTCAGGGAATGGGGGAGCAGTACTTC
TRBV29-1,TRBJ2-7,TRBD2,few,CSAVTSGRFNEQYF,TGCAGCGCCGTGACTAGCGGGAGGTTTAACGAGCAGTACTTC
TRBV9,TRBJ1-1,.,many,CASSVGPMNTEAFF,TGTGCCAGCAGCGTAGGTCCCATGAACACTGAAGCTTTCTTT
TRBV7-2,TRBJ2-7,.,.,CASTRDHYEQYF,TGTGCCAGCACCAGGGACCACTACGAGCAGTACTTC
TRBV7-2,TRBJ2-7,.,.,CASSSTGGDSPFYEQYF,TGTGCCAGCAGCTCGACAGGCGGAGATTCCCCATTTTACGAGCAGTACTTC
TRBV30,TRBJ2-7,.,.,CAWSVKVHEQYF,TGTGCCTGGAGTGTGAAGGTGCACGAGCAGTACTTC
TRBV20-1,TRBJ1-2,.,many,CSAKKEAAF,TGCAGTGCTAAAAAAGAGGCAGCGTTC
TRBV27,TRBJ2-1,.,.,CASSFGCGLSNNEQFF,TGTGCCAGCAGTTTCGGGTGCGGACTTTCAAACAATGAGCAGTTCTTC
TRBV11-2,TRBJ2-5,.,.,CASSPSPAIIPRSQETQYF,TGTGCCAGCAGCCCCTCGCCGGCGATCATTCCCCGCAGCCAAGAGACCCAGTACTTC
TRBV4-3,TRBJ2-3,TRBD2,.,CASSPLPSGVITDTQYF,TGCGCCAGCAGCCCCTTGCCGAGCGGGGTCATCACAGATACGCAGTATTTT
TRBV28,TRBJ2-1,TRBD1,few,CASSLGTGYYNEQFF,TGTGCCAGCAGTTTAGGGACAGGGTACTACAATGAGCAGTTCTTC
TRBV12-3/TRBV12-4,TRBJ2-5,TRBD1,once,CASSLAPGQGPDETQYF,TGTGCCAGCAGTTTAGCGCCGGGACAGGGTCCCGATGAGACCCAGTACTTC
TRBV7-2,TRBJ2-1,.,.,CASSFSGFSYNEQFF,TGTGCCAGCAGCTTTTCCGGCTTCTCCTACAATGAGCAGTTCTTC
TRBV12-3/TRBV12-4,TRBJ1-2,TRBD1,.,CASSPTGGRLARGYTF,TGTGCCAGCAGCCCGACAGGGGGTAGGCTGGCTCGCGGCTACACCTTC
TRBV19,TRBJ2-1,.,.,CAISRSSYNEQFF,TGTGCCATTAGTCGGAGTTCCTACAATGAGCAGTTCTTC
TRBV29-1,TRBJ2-3,.,.,CSVEEGNTDTQYF,TGCAGCGTTGAAGAGGGGAACACAGATACGCAGTATTTT
TRBV7-2,TRBJ2-2,TRBD1,few,CASSLDRGRAGELFF,TGTGCCAGCAGCCTAGACAGGGGGCGCGCCGGGGAGCTGTTTTTT
TRBV7-9,TRBJ2-1,TRBD2,.,CASRWDYDEQFF,TGTGCCAGCAGATGGGACTACGACGAGCAGTTCTTC
TRBV29-1,TRBJ2-3,TRBD2,.,CSAPSGGGDTQYF,TGCAGCGCCCCATCGGGGGGAGGAGATACGCAGTATTTT
TRBV12-3/TRBV12-4,TRBJ1-1,TRBD1,.,CASSFRGRYTEAFF,TGTGCCAGCAGTTTCAGGGGGCGGTACACTGAAGCTTTCTTT
TRBV5-4,TRBJ2-1,.,.,CASSLARGRVVDEQFF,TGTGCCAGCAGCTTGGCTAGGGGGAGGGTTGTCGATGAGCAGTTCTTC
TRBV12-3/TRBV12-4,TRBJ2-1,.,.,CASSLAQGFWDRFF,TGTGCCAGCAGTTTAGCGCAGGGATTCTGGGATCGGTTCTTC
TRBV28,TRBJ2-7,TRBD1,many,CASSSGQGYEQYF,TGCGCCAGCAGCTCGGGACAGGGCTACGAGCAGTACTTC
TRBV27,TRBJ2-5,.,.,CASSKTGYQETQYF,TGTGCCAGCAGCAAAACAGGGTACCAAGAGACCCAGTACTTC
TRBV4-3,TRBJ2-1,.,.,CASSQDVPTNEQFF,TGCGCCAGCAGCCAAGATGTGCCCACCAATGAGCAGTTCTTC
TRBV20-1,TRBJ2-7,.,.,CSAAPYEQYF,TGCAGTGCGGCGCCCTACGAGCAGTACTTC
TRBV11-2,TRBJ2-1,.,many,CASSHSQASSYNEQFF,TGTGCCAGCAGCCATAGCCAGGCTAGCTCCTACAATGAGCAGTTCTTC
TRBV27,TRBJ2-2,.,many,CASSFRGPGELFF,TGTGCCAGCAGTTTCAGGGGACCCGGGGAGCTGTTTTTT
TRBV11-1,TRBJ2-6,.,once,CASSPQGGEPGANVLTF,TGCGCCAGCAGCCCTCAGGGGGGGGAGCCTGGGGCCAACGTCCTGACTTTC
TRBV7-6,TRBJ1-4,TRBD1,few,CASSRLTGGANEKLFF,TGTGCCAGCAGCCGCTTAACAGGGGGAGCTAATGAAAAACTGTTTTTT
TRBV5-1,TRBJ2-3,TRBD1,many,CASSRMGQGTDTQYF,TGCGCCAGCAGCAGGATGGGACAGGGGACAGATACGCAGTATTTT
TRBV29-1,TRBJ2-3,TRBD2,few,CSVEGTTSGRTDTQYF,TGCAGCGTTGAAGGTACTACTAGCGGGAGGACAGATACGCAGTATTTT
TRBV9,TRBJ1-3,.,few,CASSPEPSSSSGNTIYF,TGTGCCAGCAGCCCGGAGCCCTCGTCGAGCTCTGGAAACACCATATATTTT
TRBV12-3/TRBV12-4,TRBJ1-5,.,few,CASSEVTGPVWPQHF,TGTGCCAGCAGTGAGGTCACAGGTCCGGTGTGGCCCCAGCATTTT
TRBV7-2,TRBJ1-2,TRBD1,.,CASSLTGTGRYGYTF,TGTGCCAGCAGCTTAACAGGGACAGGGCGGTATGGCTACACCTTC
TRBV20-1,TRBJ2-7,.,many,CSARDHRSYEQYF,TGCAGTGCTAGAGATCACAGGTCCTACGAGCAGTACTTC
TRBV29-1,TRBJ1-2,TRBD1,.,CSVGSSGTGGGWSYGYTF,TGCAGCGTTGGGTCCTCGGGGACAGGGGGCGGATGGTCTTATGGCTACACCTTC
TRBV20-1,TRBJ2-7,TRBD2,.,CSARVGEAGGRIDEQYF,TGCAGTGCTAGGGTGGGGGAAGCGGGAGGGCGGATTGACGAGCAGTACTTC
TRBV7-6,TRBJ1-5,.,.,CASSLDGVHVGNQPQHF,TGTGCCAGCAGCTTAGATGGCGTACATGTGGGCAATCAGCCCCAGCATTTT
TRBV6-2/TRBV6-3,TRBJ2-1,.,many,CASSSTGAIWFF,TGTGCCAGCAGTTCTACGGGCGCGATCTGGTTCTTC
TRBV7-2,TRBJ2-1,TRBD2,few,CASSLGGAGLPNNEQFF,TGTGCCAGCAGCTTAGGGGGAGCGGGACTTCCAAACAATGAGCAGTTCTTC
TRBV29-1,TRBJ1-2,.,.,CSVEDRLNYGYTF,TGCAGCGTTGAAGACAGGCTCAACTATGGCTACACCTTC
TRBV20-1,TRBJ2-1,TRBD1,many,CSARDPRQGTYNEQFF,TGCAGTGCTAGAGATCCGAGACAGGGGACCTACAATGAGCAGTTCTTC
TRBV20-1,TRBJ2-2,.,few,CSATTNRPGELFF,TGCAGTGCAACCACAAACAGGCCCGGGGAGCTGTTTTTT
TRBV20-1,TRBJ2-3,TRBD1,.,CSAGTGEKVAADTQYF,TGCAGTGCCGGGACAGGGGAAAAGGTCGCCGCAGATACGCAGTATTTT